The entry below describes one T cell receptor beta chain. Its matching antigen is unknown. This sample is drawn from a study of shared clonotypes between healthy human individuals. Study-level points and caveats: Depth of sequencing was expected to influence donor clonotype sharing. Only blood underwent sampling, and tissue repertoires likely differ.

The naive CD8 subset, CD45RO-negative cells positively selected for CCR7, excluded terminally differentiated effector memory CD45RA+ cells. CDR1 is LGHNA, CDR2 YNFKEQ, per germline. V was trimmed by 4 bases and J by 4 bases, leaving 11 bases between them. The CDR3 consists of 14 residues. Data came from immunoSEQ multiplex PCR; TCRdb stores just in-frame clones and leaves some out. The sample lists about 2.1 million clones, roughly 93% occurring once. The receptor was isolated from a man between 18 and 29 years old in good health. Some clones in this sample may be carry-over from other donors' samples. The chain links TRBV4-2 to TRBJ1-3; D is unresolved. Sequenced: naive CD8+ T cells from PBMCs. The CDR3 is CASSLTPRGNTIYF. CDR3 DNA: TGTGCCAGCAGCCTGACCCCCCGCGGAAACACCATATATTTT.